This is a list of T cell receptor beta chains from one sample in a study of T cell repertoires in cytomegalovirus infection. TCRdb recomputed calls from the reads with MiXCR, one row per CDR3 protein. In the table there are some 800,000 distinct CDR3 sequences, about 33% of which are singletons. Their recognized antigens are unknown. Sample: cultured CD8+ T cells from PBMCs, taken from culture after CMV antigen stimulation. All receptors derive from a human donor in good health (CMV status not recorded). Some clones in this sample may be carry-over from other donors' samples. Both conserved end residues are part of each CDR3. The D gene is left open where the match is weak. The size of a clone is reported for some rows only, either as once, few or many, or as a class for expanded clones.

j_call clone_size d_call v_call cdr3_nt cdr3_aa
TRBJ2-3 few TRBD1 TRBV2 TGTGCCAGCGTCCCCGGACAGGGGGCTCGGGATACGCAGTATTTT CASVPGQGARDTQYF
TRBJ1-2 few - TRBV7-8 TGTGCCAGCAGCTTAGCTGGGGGCGTTTATGGCTACACCTTC CASSLAGGVYGYTF
TRBJ1-5 - - TRBV27 TGTGCCAGCAGTTTATCAACAGGGCGAACCGATCAGCCCCAGCATTTT CASSLSTGRTDQPQHF
TRBJ2-7 - TRBD1 TRBV6-1 TGTGCCAGCCGACCGAGACAGGGGGGCGAGCAGTACTTC CASRPRQGGEQYF
TRBJ2-6 - - TRBV7-3 TGTGCCAGCAGCTTGGTCAGTGGTACTGGGGCCAACGTCCTGACTTTC CASSLVSGTGANVLTF
TRBJ2-2 - - TRBV27 TGTGCCAGCAGTTTTGCCCGAAGCACCGGGGAGCTGTTTTTT CASSFARSTGELFF
TRBJ1-1 - TRBD1 TRBV14 TGTGCCACCAGGGGACAGCGGGGGGGCACTGAAGCTTTCTTT CATRGQRGGTEAFF
TRBJ2-1 once - TRBV6-6 TGTGCCAGCACCCTGGGACAATCTAACAATGAGCAGTTCTTC CASTLGQSNNEQFF
TRBJ1-1 - - TRBV20-1 TGCAGTTCTAGTGGACACCTGAACACTGAAGCTTTCTTT CSSSGHLNTEAFF
TRBJ2-1 many TRBD2 TRBV7-9 TGTGCCAGCAGTCCAACTAGCGGGGCCTACAATGAGCAGTTCTTC CASSPTSGAYNEQFF
TRBJ1-1 few - TRBV19 TGTGCCAGTAGGACGGGGGCCATTGAAGCTTTCTTT CASRTGAIEAFF
TRBJ2-5 - - TRBV25-1 TGTGCCAGCAGTGAATATGGTCCAACGGGAGAGACCCAGTACTTC CASSEYGPTGETQYF
TRBJ1-1 few - TRBV27 TGTGCCAGCAGTTTTGGCGGGCATTCGGGCGGCCCCCACCGAACTGAAGCTTTCTTT CASSFGGHSGGPHRTEAFF
TRBJ2-2 - - TRBV12-3/TRBV12-4 TGTGCCAGCAGTACGACAGAGATGGTCACCGGGGAGCTGTTTTTT CASSTTEMVTGELFF
TRBJ2-5 few - TRBV7-6 TGTGCCAGCAGCCCGCGAACCCCACTCCCTGACAGCCAAGAGACCCAGTACTTC CASSPRTPLPDSQETQYF
TRBJ2-7 many - TRBV9 TGTGCCAGCAGCGTAGACTCGGGGCGTATCTACGAGCAGTACTTC CASSVDSGRIYEQYF
TRBJ2-3 - - TRBV27 TGTGCCAGCAGTTTCAACTATCGCGGTTGGGATACGCAGTATTTT CASSFNYRGWDTQYF
TRBJ2-1 - TRBD2 TRBV2 TGTGCCAGCAGGGTAGCTAGCGGGGGATACTCCTACAATGAGCAGTTCTTC CASRVASGGYSYNEQFF
TRBJ2-5 few TRBD1 TRBV10-2 TGCGCCATTCTTCTACAGGGGACAGGGAACGAGACCCAGTACTTC CAILLQGTGNETQYF
TRBJ2-1 few - TRBV11-1 TGTGCCAGCAGCTTAGCCCCGTCAGAGTACAATGAGCAGTTCTTC CASSLAPSEYNEQFF
TRBJ2-5 few - TRBV6-1 TGTGCCAGCAGTTGGACAGTCCAAGAGACCCAGTACTTC CASSWTVQETQYF
TRBJ1-2 - TRBD1 TRBV7-6 TGTGCCAGCAGCGACACCGGGACAGGGCCAAACTATGGCTACACCTTC CASSDTGTGPNYGYTF
TRBJ2-6 few - TRBV6-5 TGTGCCAGCAGTTACTCGTTTATCTCTGGGGCCAACGTCCTGACTTTC CASSYSFISGANVLTF
TRBJ2-7 few - TRBV12-3/TRBV12-4 TGTGCCAGCACTCCGACGGACAGTACCGAGCAGTACTTC CASTPTDSTEQYF
TRBJ2-1 - - TRBV4-1 TGCGCCAGCAGCCAAGGTGCCCAGGGTGCGAGCTCCTACAATGAGCAGTTCTTC CASSQGAQGASSYNEQFF
TRBJ2-3 few TRBD1 TRBV7-4 TGTGCCAGCAGCTTATATGAGGACAGGGGCTGGAGTACGCAGTATTTT CASSLYEDRGWSTQYF